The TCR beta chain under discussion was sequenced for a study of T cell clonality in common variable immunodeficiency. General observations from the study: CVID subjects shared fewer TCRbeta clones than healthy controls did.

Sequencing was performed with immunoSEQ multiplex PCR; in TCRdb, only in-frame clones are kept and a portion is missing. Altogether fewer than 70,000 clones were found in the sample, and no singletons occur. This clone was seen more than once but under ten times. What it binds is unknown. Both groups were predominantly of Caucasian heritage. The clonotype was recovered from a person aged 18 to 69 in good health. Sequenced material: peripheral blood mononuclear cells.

CDR3 bases read: TGTGCCAGTCTTGGACAGGGGGAAGAGACC. This translates into CASLGQGEET. The entire CDR3 protein reads CASLGQGEETQYF. The chain is built from TRBV5-6 and TRBJ2-5; TRBD1 matches at 10 bases. From the germline J gene comes the end of the CDR3, since the read stops 3 residues before it. The CDR3 has 13 amino acids. Germline V gene lookup returns CDR1 SGHDT and CDR2 YYEEEE. The junction had 4 bases not matched to a gene; V was cut back by 8 bases and J by 3 bases.